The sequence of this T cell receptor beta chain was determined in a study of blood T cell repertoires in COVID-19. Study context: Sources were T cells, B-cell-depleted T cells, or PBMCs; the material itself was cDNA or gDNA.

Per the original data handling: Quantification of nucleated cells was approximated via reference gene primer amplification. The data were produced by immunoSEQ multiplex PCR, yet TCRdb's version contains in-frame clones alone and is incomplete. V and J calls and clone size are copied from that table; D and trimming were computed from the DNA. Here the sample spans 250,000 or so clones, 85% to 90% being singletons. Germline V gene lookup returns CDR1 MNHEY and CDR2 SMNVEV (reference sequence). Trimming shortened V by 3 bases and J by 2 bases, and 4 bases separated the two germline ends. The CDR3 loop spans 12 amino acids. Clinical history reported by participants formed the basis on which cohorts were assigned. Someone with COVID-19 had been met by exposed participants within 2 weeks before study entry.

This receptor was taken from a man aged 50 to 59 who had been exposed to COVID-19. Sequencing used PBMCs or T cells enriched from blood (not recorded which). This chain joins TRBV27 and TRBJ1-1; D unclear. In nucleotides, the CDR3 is TGTGCCAGCAGTTTTTTAAACACTGAAGCTTTCTTT. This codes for CASSFLNTEAFF.